These 19 T cell receptor beta chains share one sample of origin, sequenced in a study of cytomegalovirus exposure and HLA in healthy donors. PCR involved 60 Vbeta and 13 Jbeta primers. TCRdb keeps only in-frame clones here, not all; method: immunoSEQ multiplex PCR. The data hold over 150,000 clones, with around 80% observed a single time. Sequenced input: PBMCs. The receptors derive from a human donor in good health.

V gene TRBV7-9 combines with J gene TRBJ1-5; possible D gene TRBD1, 6 bases. Germline V gene sequence: CDR1 SEHNR, CDR2 FQNEAQ (reference sequence). The CDR3 loop spans 16 amino acids. Between the trimmed V and J ends, which lost 3 bases and 4 bases, there was a span of 16 bases. CDR3 sequence reads: CASSFGGPRFNQPQHF. DNA of the CDR3: TGTGCCAGCAGCTTTGGGGGCCCTCGATTTAATCAGCCCCAGCATTTT.

J is TRBJ2-7 and V is TRBV19, with a weak D call TRBD1 (6 bases). CDR3 length: 13 residues. Germline lookup yields CDR1 LNHDA and CDR2 SQIVND (reference sequence). V was clipped by 8 bases and J by 3 bases, with 14 bases between them. This CDR3 reads CASGRGQIYEQYF. CDR3 nucleotides: TGTGCCAGTGGGCGAGGACAGATCTACGAGCAGTACTTC.

This clone occurred once. The CDR3 DNA reads as TGTGCCAGCAGTCCGATGGGACTAGCGTACGAGCAGTACTTC. This gives the protein CASSPMGLAYEQYF. The gene calls are TRBV2 and TRBJ2-5; 10 nucleotides agree with TRBD2. With the DNA end fitting TRBJ2-7 better, the J assignment may be wrong. From germline, CDR1 is SNHLY and CDR2 FYNNEI. This CDR3 has 14 amino acids.

The chain links TRBV9 to TRBJ2-3; TRBD2 matches at 14 bases. The germline V gene has CDR1 SGDLS and CDR2 YYNGEE. With 4 bases clipped from V and 0 bases from J, the junction kept 10 bases outside the gene matches. This CDR3 has 19 amino acids. CDR3 DNA sequence: TGTGCCAGCAGCTTCTATGGGACTAGCGGGGGCTCTAGCACAGATACGCAGTATTTT. Translated, it gives CASSFYGTSGGSSTDTQYF.

The J gene is TRBJ2-5, the V gene TRBV6-6, with unresolved D. The V gene lost 7 bases and the J gene lost 4 bases, with 4 bases spanning the gap. CDR3 length: 10 amino acids. Per the germline V gene, CDR1 is MNHNY and CDR2 is SVGAGI (reference sequence). The CDR3 sequence: CASKRETQYF. In nucleotides, the CDR3 is TGTGCCAGCAAGAGAGAGACCCAGTACTTC.

The chain carries TRBV19 and TRBJ2-1, with 10 bases lining up with TRBD2. In germline, CDR1 is LNHDA, CDR2 SQIVND (reference sequence). CDR3 length: 15 residues. The trim removed 4 bases at V and 5 bases at J, leaving 5 bases unmatched. The CDR3 region has the DNA TGTGCCAGTAGTACCTTAGCGGGGGGAAACAATGAGCAGTTCTTC. Translating it yields CASSTLAGGNNEQFF.

The chain employs TRBV2 and TRBJ1-1, with D tentatively TRBD1 (5 bases). Germline assignment: CDR1 SNHLY and CDR2 FYNNEI. This CDR3 spans 14 amino acids. Trimming took off 3 bases at V and 4 bases at J, with 12 bases between the two ends. CDR3 region: CASSDLKGFTEAFF. CDR3 nucleotides: TGTGCCAGCAGTGATCTGAAGGGGTTCACTGAAGCTTTCTTT.

The table lists this clone with a count of one. The chain couples TRBV7-8 to TRBJ1-4, with TRBD1 matching over 11 bases. From germline, CDR1 is SGHVS and CDR2 FQNEAQ. J lost 8 bases, V lost 4 bases, and 3 bases had no gene match. The CDR3 consists of 14 residues. The CDR3 DNA reads TGTGCCAGCAGCTGGGACAGGGGGTACGAAAAACTGTTTTTT. Its translation is CASSWDRGYEKLFF.

This chain uses TRBV6-6 with TRBJ1-6, with 7 bases identical to TRBD1. CDR1 is MNHNY and CDR2 is SVGAGI in the germline V gene (reference sequence). This CDR3 has 13 amino acids. V dropped 6 bases and J dropped 10; count of bases not matched to a gene: 6. CDR3 nucleotide sequence: TGTGCCAGCAGCCAACAGGGGACCTCACCCCTCCACTTT. Encoded protein: CASSQQGTSPLHF.

This clone was detected a few times. The rearrangement links TRBV25-1 to TRBJ1-4; the match to TRBD1 covers 7 bases. V gave up 4 bases and J gave up 6 bases; unmatched junction bases: 11. This CDR3 comprises 16 residues. Germline V gene lookup returns CDR1 MGHDK and CDR2 SYGVNS. The CDR3 bases are TGTGCCAGCAGTGGGGGACAGATGGGGAACTATGAAAAACTGTTTTTT. This gives the protein CASSGGQMGNYEKLFF.

This chain joins TRBV7-9 and TRBJ1-2; TRBD1 aligns across 10 bases. Unmatched junction bases numbered 11, after V lost 2 bases and J lost 8 bases. Germline CDR1 is SEHNR and CDR2 is FQNEAQ (reference sequence). This CDR3 is built from 16 residues. The CDR3 nucleotides read TGTGCCAGCAGCTTAACCGGGACAGGGGCTGAGGGGGGCTACACCTTC. Protein product: CASSLTGTGAEGGYTF. Variable domain in full (rest from reference TRBV7-9 and TRBJ1-2): DTGVSQNPRHKITKRGQNVTFRCDPISEHNRLYWYRQTLGQGPEFLTYFQNEAQLEKSRLLSDRFSAERPKGSFSTLEIQRTEQGDSAMYLCASSLTGTGAEGGYTFGSGTRLTVV.

This clone showed up just once. The V and J genes are TRBV11-2 and TRBJ2-1; D ambiguous. The CDR3 extends over 12 amino acids. V gave up 0 bases and J gave up 7 bases, with 4 bases separating them. Germline V gene data show CDR1 as SGHAT and CDR2 as FQNNGV. The CDR3 DNA follows: TGTGCCAGCAGCTTAGATCTGAATGAGCAGTTCTTC. Encoded protein: CASSLDLNEQFF.

This clone was observed a few times. This chain joins TRBV6-6 and TRBJ1-2; 7 positions agree with TRBD1. This CDR3 comprises 14 residues. Looked up from germline, CDR1 is MNHNY and CDR2 is SVGAGI (reference sequence). Germline trimming cut 0 bases from V and 4 bases from J; bases unmatched to any gene: 2. CDR3 sequence reads: CASSYSGTAYGYTF. CDR3 DNA: TGTGCCAGCAGTTACTCCGGGACAGCCTATGGCTACACCTTC.

The chain joins TRBV4-3 to TRBJ2-5; maybe TRBD2 (6 bases). V lost 3 bases to trimming and J lost 1 base, with 12 bases between them. Germline CDR1 and CDR2: LGHNA and YSLEER. The CDR3 contains 15 residues. CDR3 sequence: CASSHLLASQETQYF. DNA of the CDR3: TGCGCCAGCAGCCACCTACTAGCTTCCCAAGAGACCCAGTACTTC.

The V gene is TRBV10-3, the J gene TRBJ1-1, with D possibly TRBD1 on 6 matching bases. This CDR3 comprises 14 residues. Germline CDR1 and CDR2: ENHRY and SYGVKD. Trimming stripped 5 bases from V and 1 base from J, with 11 bases between. The CDR3 coding sequence is TGTGCCATCAGTCCCACAGGGCAGAACACTGAAGCTTTCTTT. It yields the protein CAISPTGQNTEAFF.

The chain's CDR3 is CSATHGDTQYF. The CDR3 DNA sequence: TGCAGTGCTACTCACGGAGATACGCAGTATTTT. The chain uses TRBV20-1 and TRBJ2-3; D gene uncertain. The CDR3 contains 11 residues. V shed 4 bases and J shed 5 bases, with 7 bases lying between them. Germline V gene sequence: CDR1 DFQATT, CDR2 SNEGSKA (reference sequence).

The V call is TRBV19, the J call TRBJ1-4, with 8 nucleotides matching TRBD1. Germline V gene data show CDR1 as LNHDA and CDR2 as SQIVND (reference sequence). The CDR3 is 15 residues long. The ends lost 3 bases at V and 6 bases at J; junction bases unmatched: 6. Written as DNA, the CDR3 is TGTGCCAGTAGTATCCGGGCAGGGGGCGATGAAAAACTGTTTTTT. Its translation: CASSIRAGGDEKLFF.

The chain couples TRBV5-4 to TRBJ2-3, with D possibly being TRBD2 (5 bases). V gave up 5 bases and J gave up 6 bases, with 19 bases separating them. The germline CDR1 and CDR2 sequences are SGHNT and YYREEE (reference sequence). The CDR3 length is 15 residues. CDR3 coding DNA: TGTGCCAGCAGGATCGTAGGTGGGCGGGTGGATACGCAGTATTTT. Amino acids: CASRIVGGRVDTQYF.

This chain joins TRBV5-4 and TRBJ2-5; TRBD1 aligns across 10 bases. CDR1 and CDR2 from the germline V gene are SGHNT and YYREEE (reference sequence). This CDR3 contains 15 residues. V trimming: 3 bases; J trimming: 5 bases; junction bases outside the gene matches: 7. The CDR3 sequence is CASSSRTGGDETQYF. CDR3 nucleotides: TGTGCCAGCAGCTCGAGGACAGGGGGGGATGAGACCCAGTACTTC.